This T cell receptor beta chain was retrieved from a study of T-cell memory formation after mild COVID-19. Study details: TCR clusters largely stayed donor specific.

Findings and caveats of the study: Still unconfirmed is whether the second-wave clones peaking on day 37 recognized SARS-CoV-2. Pre-infection memory held some responding clones, suggesting pre-existing cross-reactive T cells responded.

Germline assignment: CDR1 DFQATT and CDR2 SNEGSKA (reference sequence). V gave up 6 bases and J gave up 2 bases, with 14 bases separating them. This CDR3 is built from 14 residues. 5'RACE with constant-segment primers built TCRalpha and TCRbeta cDNA libraries with UMIs. TCRdb redid the calling of the 5' RACE reads with MiXCR, one entry per CDR3 protein. The table records approximately 150,000 distinct CDR3 sequences, roughly 13% of them present only once. Comment on this clonotype: Antigen: not known.

V gene TRBV20-1 combines with J gene TRBJ2-1, with D unclear. The TCR comes from a man between 18 and 35 years old who had mild COVID-19 (a few samples of this study predate the infection). Cell type and time point are not known. Sequences were obtained from PBMCs or a T cell subset sorted from them (not recorded which). The CDR3 region is CSAPRIGPYNEQFF. The CDR3, as DNA: TGCAGTGCACCCCGCATCGGCCCCTACAATGAGCAGTTCTTC.